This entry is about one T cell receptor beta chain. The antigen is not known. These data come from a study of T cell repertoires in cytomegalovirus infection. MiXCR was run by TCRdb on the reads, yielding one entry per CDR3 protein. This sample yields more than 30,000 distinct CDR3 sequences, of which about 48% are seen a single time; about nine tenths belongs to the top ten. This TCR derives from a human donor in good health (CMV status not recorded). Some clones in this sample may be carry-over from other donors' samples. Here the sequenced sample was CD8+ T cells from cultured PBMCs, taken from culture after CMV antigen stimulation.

Here the CDR3 reads CAISESGLAAYNEQFF. The CDR3 region has the DNA TGTGCCATCAGTGAATCGGGACTAGCGGCATACAATGAGCAGTTCTTC. The chain has TRBV10-3 and TRBJ2-1, with 11 bases that match TRBD2. V lost 3 bases to trimming and J lost 4 bases; unmatched junction nucleotides: 5. The CDR3 length is 16 residues. Germline CDR1 is ENHRY and CDR2 is SYGVKD.